The 30 T cell receptor beta chains presented below share a single source sample, sequenced in a study of control samples from healthy donors and cancer patients. TCRdb's copy holds only in-frame clones and misses some; the assay was immunoSEQ multiplex PCR. The table includes about 120,000 clones, about 88% detected once. The sequenced sample consisted of blood. These TCRs come from a woman between 65 and 79 years old in good health.

On this clone itself: A read error may account for a junction end that differs from germline. This CDR3 reads CASSLAGYVQYF. CDR3 DNA: TGTGCCAGCAGTTTAGCGGGGTACGTGCAGTACTTC. This chain uses TRBV12-3 or TRBV12-4 with TRBJ2-7; the D is unclear. CDR3 length: 12 amino acids.

In its sample, this clone is medium-sized. This chain uses TRBV6-5 with TRBJ1-1; D unresolved. Germline V gene data show CDR1 as MNHEY and CDR2 as SVGAGI. Deletions cut 7 bases from V and 1 base from J, with 10 bases between. CDR3 length: 13 residues. The CDR3 nucleotides are TGTGCCAGCACCCTTGGGAGGAACACTGAAGCTTTCTTT. It specifies CASTLGRNTEAFF.

Remarks on this clone: The same CDR3 is also encoded by other DNA sequences in this sample. The chain uses TRBV6-2 or TRBV6-3 and TRBJ2-1; 10 bases are shared with TRBD1. V shed 5 bases and J 4 bases; nucleotides not matched to a gene: 5. This CDR3 has 15 residues. Germline-derived CDR1 and CDR2 are MNHEY and SVGEGT. The CDR3 DNA is TGTGCCAGCAGTAAGACAGGGGGCCCTTACAATGAGCAGTTCTTC. Its protein product is CASSKTGGPYNEQFF.

V usage is TRBV7-2 and J usage is TRBJ2-2; the match to TRBD1 covers 8 bases. The V and J ends lost 3 bases and 7 bases, in that order; junction bases with no gene match: 4. The CDR3 loop spans 14 amino acids. Germline CDR1 and CDR2: SGHTA and FQGNSA. CDR3 region: CASSFQGADGELFF. In DNA form, the CDR3 reads TGTGCCAGCAGCTTCCAGGGGGCGGACGGGGAGCTGTTTTTT.

This sequence joins TRBV19 and TRBJ1-5; D gene ambiguous. Germline CDR1 reads LNHDA; CDR2 reads SQIVND (reference sequence). Deletions cut 1 base from V and 3 bases from J, with 16 bases between. CDR3 size: 17 residues. The CDR3 protein is CASSIAPEGPINQPQHF. CDR3 in DNA: TGTGCCAGTAGTATAGCGCCGGAAGGGCCCATCAATCAGCCCCAGCATTTT.

This clone is a singleton in its sample. The chain recombines TRBV23-1 with TRBJ1-2, with D tentatively TRBD1 (5 bases). TRBV23-1 is sorted into the ORF group, with uncertain function. Trimming took off 11 bases at V and 0 bases at J, with 10 bases between the two ends. The CDR3 totals 12 residues. The CDR3 loop is CAGDPPNYGYTF. CDR3 bases: TGCGCCGGGGACCCTCCTAACTATGGCTACACCTTC.

The rearrangement joins TRBV29-1 to TRBJ1-3; D is possibly TRBD1 (6 bases). V was trimmed by 7 bases and J by 2 bases, leaving 12 bases between them. CDR3 length: 13 amino acids. Germline V gene lookup returns CDR1 SQVTM and CDR2 ANQGSEA. Here the CDR3 reads CSGTQGAGNTIYF. In DNA, the CDR3 is TGCAGCGGCACACAGGGTGCTGGAAACACCATATATTTT.

This clone came up once. The V and J genes are TRBV3-1 (or the pseudogene TRBV3-2) and TRBJ1-1; D is possibly TRBD1 (6 bases). This CDR3 has 13 amino acids. Germline V gene lookup returns CDR1 LGHDT and CDR2 YNNKEL (reference sequence). Trimming removed 5 bases at V and 7 bases at J, with 14 bases between. CDR3 in amino acids: CASSDGGLNEAFF. CDR3 nucleotide sequence: TGTGCCAGCAGCGACGGGGGGCTGAATGAAGCTTTCTTT.

This chain uses TRBV2 with TRBJ2-4; a weak D match, TRBD2 (7 bases). V dropped 6 bases and J dropped 1 base, with 16 bases sitting between them. From germline, CDR1 is SNHLY and CDR2 FYNNEI. There are 16 residues in the CDR3. Here the CDR3 DNA reads TGTGCCAGCAGAAGGGGGGGGGCCTGGGCCAAAAACATTCAGTACTTC. Residues: CASRRGGAWAKNIQYF. Filled out from reference TRBV2 and TRBJ2-4, the complete variable domain reads EPEVTQTPSHQVTQMGQEVILRCVPISNHLYFYWYRQILGQKVEFLVSFYNNEISEKSEIFDDQFSVERPDGSNFTLKIRSTKLEDSAMYFCASRRGGAWAKNIQYFGAGTRLSVL.

The chain recombines TRBV7-2 with TRBJ1-1, with 8 bases aligning to TRBD1. Germline V gene data show CDR1 as SGHTA and CDR2 as FQGNSA. The trim removed 5 bases at V and 0 bases at J, leaving 5 bases unmatched. The CDR3 contains 15 residues. The CDR3 nucleotides are TGTGCCAGCAGCACCGGACAGGGCCTGAACACTGAAGCTTTCTTT. It yields the protein CASSTGQGLNTEAFF.

A word on this clone: This sample includes further DNA sequences coding for the same CDR3. The chain couples TRBV6-2 or TRBV6-3 to TRBJ2-5, with D perhaps matching TRBD1 or TRBD2 (5 bases each). The CDR3 has 14 residues. Per germline, CDR1 MNHEY and CDR2 SVGEGT. Deletions cut 2 bases from V and 5 bases from J, with 12 bases between. The CDR3 here is CASSYVGVGETQYF. DNA for the CDR3: TGTGCCAGCAGTTACGTGGGGGTGGGGGAGACCCAGTACTTC.

This clone has just a few counts. CDR3 sequence reads: CASSLEANSPLHF. In DNA form, the CDR3 reads TGTGCCAGCAGCTTAGAGGCCAACTCACCCCTCCACTTT. The chain recombines TRBV7-2 with TRBJ1-6; D unclear. V was clipped by 1 base and J by 10 bases, with 8 bases between them. The CDR3 is 13 amino acids. The germline V gene has CDR1 SGHTA and CDR2 FQGNSA.

V is TRBV7-9 and J is TRBJ2-1; D is undetermined. V lost 1 base to trimming and J lost 6 bases, with 7 bases between them. The germline V gene has CDR1 SEHNR and CDR2 FQNEAQ (reference sequence). The CDR3 is made up of 13 amino acids. DNA of the CDR3: TGTGCCAGCAGCTTAGAGGAAGGCAATGAGCAGTTCTTC. Amino acids: CASSLEEGNEQFF.

This chain uses TRBV29-1 with TRBJ2-2, with 8 bases that match TRBD2. The J segment lost 4 bases and the V segment lost 5 bases, leaving 3 bases of the junction unmatched. This CDR3 comprises 13 residues. CDR1 SQVTM and CDR2 ANQGSEA come from the germline V gene. The CDR3 region is CSVRGGRTGELFF. The CDR3 DNA sequence: TGCAGCGTTCGGGGGGGCCGCACCGGGGAGCTGTTTTTT.

This chain joins TRBV9 and TRBJ2-2; the match to TRBD1 covers 7 bases. Trimming at V came to 5 bases and at J to 4 bases, leaving 11 bases not matched to a gene. The germline V gene encodes CDR1 SGDLS and CDR2 YYNGEE. The CDR3 consists of 16 residues. The DNA of the CDR3 is TGTGCCAGCAGTCGACAGGGCCTCGACAGCACCGGGGAGCTGTTTTTT. Translated: CASSRQGLDSTGELFF. Together with reference TRBV9 and TRBJ2-2, the CDR3 gives the full variable domain: DSGVTQTPKHLITATGQRVTLRCSPRSGDLSVYWYQQSLDQGLQFLIQYYNGEERAKGNILERFSAQQFPDLHSELNLSSLELGDSALYFCASSRQGLDSTGELFFGEGSRLTVL.

CDR3 DNA: TGCGCCAGCAGCCAGATTCAGAAACTAGGGGGCGCTGGAACTGAAGCTTTCTTT. This sequence encodes CASSQIQKLGGAGTEAFF. The chain has TRBV4-1 and TRBJ1-1, with 7 bases matching TRBD1. The CDR3 sequence is 18 residues long. V was clipped by 3 bases and J by 5 bases; unmatched bases: 18. Germline CDR1 MGHRA, CDR2 YSYEKL.

The V and J genes are TRBV3-1 (or the pseudogene TRBV3-2) and TRBJ2-5; 8 nucleotides align to TRBD1. The CDR3 extends over 13 amino acids. Trimming removed 3 bases from V and 4 bases from J; junction bases left unmatched: 1. The germline CDR1 and CDR2 sequences are LGHDT and YNNKEL (reference sequence). Here the CDR3 reads CASSHTGGETQYF. CDR3 DNA sequence: TGTGCCAGCAGCCATACAGGGGGAGAGACCCAGTACTTC.

The chain combines TRBV13 with TRBJ2-5, with 9 bases lining up with TRBD2. Losses at the gene ends were 5 bases for V and 4 bases for J; bases not matched to a gene: 14. The CDR3 is made up of 17 amino acids. CDR1 is PRHDT and CDR2 is FYEKMQ in the germline V gene (reference sequence). CDR3 DNA sequence: TGTGCCAGCAGCCGTCGGGCGGGGGGGCAAGTTCGAGAGACCCAGTACTTC. Its translation: CASSRRAGGQVRETQYF.

The sample holds one count of this clone. The CDR3 spells CASSDPGQGFYEQYF. In DNA form, the CDR3 reads TGTGCCAGCAGTGATCCGGGACAGGGGTTCTACGAGCAGTACTTC. The chain links TRBV9 to TRBJ2-7; 10 positions match TRBD1. V lost 5 bases to trimming and J lost 3 bases; unmatched junction nucleotides: 8. Germline lookup yields CDR1 SGDLS and CDR2 YYNGEE. The CDR3 totals 15 residues.

CDR3 sequence: CASSIEKGLSSGNTIYF. In DNA, the CDR3 is TGTGCCAGTAGTATAGAAAAGGGACTGAGCTCTGGAAACACCATATATTTT. V gene TRBV19 combines with J gene TRBJ1-3; possible D gene TRBD1, 5 bases. The CDR3 is made up of 17 amino acids. Trimming left V 0 bases short and J 0 bases short, with 12 bases between. Germline loops: CDR1 LNHDA, CDR2 SQIVND (reference sequence). Combining the CDR3 with reference TRBV19 and TRBJ1-3 gives the whole variable domain DGGITQSPKYLFRKEGQNVTLSCEQNLNHDAMYWYRQDPGQGLRLIYYSQIVNDFQKGDIAEGYSVSREKKESFPLTVTSAQKNPTAFYLCASSIEKGLSSGNTIYFGEGSWLTVV.

J is TRBJ1-5 and V is TRBV29-1; no clear D. CDR1 is SQVTM, CDR2 ANQGSEA, per germline. V dropped 1 base and J dropped 7 bases, with 8 bases sitting between them. The CDR3 extends over 12 amino acids. The CDR3 DNA reads as TGCAGCGTTGAAGGGGTAGGCCAGCCCCAGCATTTT. Amino acids: CSVEGVGQPQHF. The full variable domain, with the rest looked up from reference TRBV29-1 and TRBJ1-5, is SAVISQKPSRDICQRGTSLTIQCQVDSQVTMMFWYRQQPGQSLTLIATANQGSEATYESGFVIDKFPISRPNLTFSTLTVSNMSPEDSSIYLCSVEGVGQPQHFGDGTRLSIL.

The count of this clone is one. This chain uses TRBV13 with TRBJ2-5; 9 bases are shared with TRBD2. V trimming: 6 bases; J trimming: 4 bases; junction bases outside the gene matches: 9. The CDR3 is made up of 15 amino acids. The germline CDR1 and CDR2 sequences are PRHDT and FYEKMQ (reference sequence). The CDR3 nucleotides are TGTGCCAGCAGTCATGCGGGGGGGGCTGGAGAGACCCAGTACTTC. Residues: CASSHAGGAGETQYF.

The chain has TRBV7-9 and TRBJ1-2; D remains ambiguous. In germline, CDR1 is SEHNR, CDR2 FQNEAQ (reference sequence). The V and J ends lost 5 bases and 4 bases respectively, with 20 bases between them. The CDR3 is 16 residues long. The CDR3 DNA is TGTGCCAGCAGCCGACCGGGAGACATGGGCGGCTATGGCTACACCTTC. Translating gives CASSRPGDMGGYGYTF. The entire variable domain, with the rest obtained from reference TRBV7-9 and TRBJ1-2, is as follows: DTGVSQNPRHKITKRGQNVTFRCDPISEHNRLYWYRQTLGQGPEFLTYFQNEAQLEKSRLLSDRFSAERPKGSFSTLEIQRTEQGDSAMYLCASSRPGDMGGYGYTFGSGTRLTVV.

This clone came up once. CDR3 sequence reads: CASRDRTDANYGYTF. Written as DNA, the CDR3 is TGTGCCAGCAGGGATCGGACGGACGCTAACTATGGCTACACCTTC. The chain uses TRBV7-9 and TRBJ1-2, with D unresolved. This CDR3 comprises 15 residues. V was pared by 6 bases and J by 0 bases, with 14 bases between. Germline CDR1 reads SEHNR; CDR2 reads FQNEAQ (reference sequence).

The chain is built from TRBV7-2 and TRBJ1-5, with 7 positions matching TRBD1. V dropped 3 bases and J dropped 7; count of bases not matched to a gene: 9. Germline CDR1 SGHTA, CDR2 FQGNSA. This CDR3 contains 15 residues. In nucleotides, the CDR3 is TGTGCCAGCAGCTTGGCAGGGGGTTCGGGGCAGCCCCAGCATTTT. Residues: CASSLAGGSGQPQHF. The whole variable domain, filled in from reference TRBV7-2 and TRBJ1-5, reads GAGVSQSPSNKVTEKGKDVELRCDPISGHTALYWYRQSLGQGLEFLIYFQGNSAPDKSGLPSDRFSAERTGGSVSTLTIQRTQQEDSAVYLCASSLAGGSGQPQHFGDGTRLSIL.

In DNA form, the CDR3 reads TGTGCCAGCAGCTATCTACAGGGTACAGGGGAGCAGTACTTC. It translates to CASSYLQGTGEQYF. This chain connects TRBV6-2 or TRBV6-3 to TRBJ2-7, with D possibly being TRBD1 (6 bases). CDR1 and CDR2 (germline): MNHEY, SVGEGT. Trimming shortened V by 6 bases and J by 7 bases, and 19 bases separated the two germline ends. The CDR3 runs to 14 residues.

Regarding this clone: Other DNA sequences in the same sample also yield this CDR3. This chain joins TRBV6-1 and TRBJ1-2; no reliable D call. The germline V and J ends were trimmed by 2 bases and 2 bases, with 15 bases remaining between them. Germline loops: CDR1 MNHNS, CDR2 SASEGT. CDR3 length: 16 amino acids. CDR3 amino acids: CASSEWVTSMNYGYTF. The DNA for the CDR3 is TGTGCCAGCAGTGAATGGGTCACTAGCATGAACTATGGCTACACCTTC.

This clone was seen a handful of times. The rearrangement links TRBV5-1 to TRBJ1-6, with 7 nucleotides matching TRBD1. The CDR3 consists of 15 residues. Germline V gene lookup returns CDR1 SGHRS and CDR2 YFSETQ. The V segment lost 1 base and the J segment 5 bases; nucleotides outside the gene matches: 3. The CDR3 region has the DNA TGCGCCAGCAGCTTGAGGACAGGCGATAATTCACCCCTCCACTTT. Translated, it gives CASSLRTGDNSPLHF.

The gene calls are TRBV5-1 and TRBJ2-5; 9 bases agree with TRBD2. This CDR3 has 15 amino acids. The V segment lost 4 bases and the J segment 5 bases; nucleotides outside the gene matches: 9. Germline V CDR1 and CDR2: SGHRS, YFSETQ. CDR3 residues: CASSTLAGTDETQYF. CDR3 sequence (DNA): TGCGCCAGCAGCACCCTAGCGGGGACTGACGAGACCCAGTACTTC.

This sequence joins TRBV5-1 and TRBJ1-1; D gene unclear. Germline CDR1 reads SGHRS; CDR2 reads YFSETQ. V shed 0 bases and J shed 7 bases, with 13 bases lying between them. The CDR3 is 14 residues long. The CDR3 DNA is TGCGCCAGCAGCTTGGCCATTGGGGTTGGTGAAGCTTTCTTT. Protein product: CASSLAIGVGEAFF.